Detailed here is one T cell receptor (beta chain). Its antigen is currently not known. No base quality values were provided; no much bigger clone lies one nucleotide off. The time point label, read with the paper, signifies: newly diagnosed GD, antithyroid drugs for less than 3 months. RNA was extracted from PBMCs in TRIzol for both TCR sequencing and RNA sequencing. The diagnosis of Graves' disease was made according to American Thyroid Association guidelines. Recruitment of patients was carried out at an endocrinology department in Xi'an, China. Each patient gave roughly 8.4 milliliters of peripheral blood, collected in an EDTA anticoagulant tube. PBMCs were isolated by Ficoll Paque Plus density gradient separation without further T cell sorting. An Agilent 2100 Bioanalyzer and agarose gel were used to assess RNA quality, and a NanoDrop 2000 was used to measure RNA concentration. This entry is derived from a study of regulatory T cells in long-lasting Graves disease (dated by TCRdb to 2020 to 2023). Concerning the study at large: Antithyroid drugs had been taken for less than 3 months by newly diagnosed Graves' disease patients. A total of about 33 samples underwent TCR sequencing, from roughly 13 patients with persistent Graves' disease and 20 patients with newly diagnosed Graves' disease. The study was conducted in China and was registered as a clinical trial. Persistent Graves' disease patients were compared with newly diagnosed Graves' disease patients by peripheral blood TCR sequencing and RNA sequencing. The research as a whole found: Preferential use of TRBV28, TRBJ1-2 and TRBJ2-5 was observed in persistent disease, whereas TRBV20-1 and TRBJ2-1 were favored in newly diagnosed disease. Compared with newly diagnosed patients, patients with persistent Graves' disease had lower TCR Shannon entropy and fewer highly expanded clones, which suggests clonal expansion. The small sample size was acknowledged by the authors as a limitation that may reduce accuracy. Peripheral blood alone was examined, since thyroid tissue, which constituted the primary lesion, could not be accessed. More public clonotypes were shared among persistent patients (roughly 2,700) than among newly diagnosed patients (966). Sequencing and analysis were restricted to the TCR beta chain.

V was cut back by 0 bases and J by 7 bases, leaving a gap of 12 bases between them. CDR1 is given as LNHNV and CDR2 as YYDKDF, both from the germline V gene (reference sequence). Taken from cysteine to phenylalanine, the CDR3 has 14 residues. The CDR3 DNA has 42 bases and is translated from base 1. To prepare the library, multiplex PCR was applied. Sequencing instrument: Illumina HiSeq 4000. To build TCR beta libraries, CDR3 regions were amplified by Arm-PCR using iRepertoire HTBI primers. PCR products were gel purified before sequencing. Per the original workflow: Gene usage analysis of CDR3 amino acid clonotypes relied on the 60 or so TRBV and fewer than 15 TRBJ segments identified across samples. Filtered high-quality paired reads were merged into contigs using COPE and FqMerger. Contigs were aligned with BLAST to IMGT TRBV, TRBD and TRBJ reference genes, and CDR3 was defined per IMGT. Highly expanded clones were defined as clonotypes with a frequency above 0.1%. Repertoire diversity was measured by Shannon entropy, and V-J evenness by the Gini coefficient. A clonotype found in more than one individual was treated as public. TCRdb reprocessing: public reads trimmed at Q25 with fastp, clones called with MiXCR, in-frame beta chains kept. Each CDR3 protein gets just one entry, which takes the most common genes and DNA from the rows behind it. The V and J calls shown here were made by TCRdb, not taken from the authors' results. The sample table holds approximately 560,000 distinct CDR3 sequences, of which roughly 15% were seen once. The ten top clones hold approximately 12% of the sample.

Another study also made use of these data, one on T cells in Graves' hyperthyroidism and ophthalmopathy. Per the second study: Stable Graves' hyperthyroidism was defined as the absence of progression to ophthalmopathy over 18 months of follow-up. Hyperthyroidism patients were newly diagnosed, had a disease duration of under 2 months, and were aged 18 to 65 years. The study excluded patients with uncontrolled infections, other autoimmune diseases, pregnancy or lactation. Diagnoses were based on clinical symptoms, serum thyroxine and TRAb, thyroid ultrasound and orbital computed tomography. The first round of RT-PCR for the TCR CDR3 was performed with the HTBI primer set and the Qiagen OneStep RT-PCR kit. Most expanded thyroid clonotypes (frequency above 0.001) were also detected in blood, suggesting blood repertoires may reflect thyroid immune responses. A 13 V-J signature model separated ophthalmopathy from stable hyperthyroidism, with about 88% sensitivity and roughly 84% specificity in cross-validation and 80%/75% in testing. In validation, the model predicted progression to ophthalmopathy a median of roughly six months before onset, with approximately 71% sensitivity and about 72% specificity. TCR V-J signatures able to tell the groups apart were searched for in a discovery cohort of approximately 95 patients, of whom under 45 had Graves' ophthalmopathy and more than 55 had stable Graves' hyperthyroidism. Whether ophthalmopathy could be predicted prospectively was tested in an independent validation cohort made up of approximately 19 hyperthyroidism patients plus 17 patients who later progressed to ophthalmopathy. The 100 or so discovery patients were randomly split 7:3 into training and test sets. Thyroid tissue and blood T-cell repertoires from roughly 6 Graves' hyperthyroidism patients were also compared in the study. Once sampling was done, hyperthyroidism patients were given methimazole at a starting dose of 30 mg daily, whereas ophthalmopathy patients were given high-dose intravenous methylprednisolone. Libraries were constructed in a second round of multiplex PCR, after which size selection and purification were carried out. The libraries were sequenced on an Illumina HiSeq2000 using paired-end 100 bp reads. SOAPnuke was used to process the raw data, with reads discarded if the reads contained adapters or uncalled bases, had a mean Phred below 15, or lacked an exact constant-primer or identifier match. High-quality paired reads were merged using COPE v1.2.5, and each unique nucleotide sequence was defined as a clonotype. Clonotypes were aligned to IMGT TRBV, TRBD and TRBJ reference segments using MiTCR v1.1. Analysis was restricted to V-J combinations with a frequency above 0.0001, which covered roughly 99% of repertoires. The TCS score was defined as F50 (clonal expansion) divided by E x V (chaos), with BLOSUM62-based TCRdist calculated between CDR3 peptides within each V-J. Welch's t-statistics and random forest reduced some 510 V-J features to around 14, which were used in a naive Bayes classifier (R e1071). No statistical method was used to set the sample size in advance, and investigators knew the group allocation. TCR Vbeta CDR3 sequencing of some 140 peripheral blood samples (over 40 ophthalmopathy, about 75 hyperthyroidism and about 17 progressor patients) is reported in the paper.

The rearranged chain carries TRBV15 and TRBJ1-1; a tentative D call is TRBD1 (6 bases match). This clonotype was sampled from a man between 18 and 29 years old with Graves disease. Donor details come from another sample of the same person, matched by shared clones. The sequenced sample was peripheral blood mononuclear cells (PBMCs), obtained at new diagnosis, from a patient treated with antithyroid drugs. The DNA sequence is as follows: TGTGCCACCAGCAGAGATCTAGGGGGGGTTGAAGCTTTCTTT. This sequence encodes CATSRDLGGVEAFF.